This T cell receptor (beta chain) was sequenced during a study of PD-L1 blockade in urothelial cancer. At the level of the study: In terms of prior chemotherapy, patients had received 0 to 3 regimens. The median number of T cells present in blood samples was fewer than 150,000. It was at 3 weeks (second dose) and 6 weeks after treatment start that blood was analyzed.

Sequencing used immunoSEQ multiplex PCR; TCRdb keeps in-frame clones, though not all of them. This sample has around 110,000 clones, with more than 85% found just once. This CDR3 is built from 18 residues. Germline CDR1 is LNHNV and CDR2 is YYDKDF (reference sequence). The ends lost 1 base at V and 0 bases at J; junction bases unmatched: 12. Time point noted: peripheral blood 6 weeks after treatment start. Each patient supplied 1 to 8 pretreatment and on-treatment samples. Sequencing was performed on PBMCs, taken around atezolizumab (anti-PD-L1) treatment. The TCR comes from a man in his 60s with urothelial cancer. V usage is TRBV15 and J usage is TRBJ2-7; 7 bases align to TRBD1. The CDR3 region is CATSRGPPAGGVSYEQYF. CDR3 nucleotides: TGTGCCACCAGCAGAGGCCCCCCCGCAGGGGGTGTCTCCTACGAGCAGTACTTC.